This TCR beta chain appears in the sequencing data of a study of cytotoxic CD8 clonotypes in ibrutinib-treated CLL. Study at large: Responses comprised 24 partial and 2 complete; at median around 70 months, about 14 remained remitted and about 12 progressed. The taking of response samples occurred after a median roughly 12 months of treatment, with a range of 6 to 36. Whole-study findings and limits: Contraction or stability on treatment was seen for public clonotypes, which were uncommon.

As to this clone: Its antigen is unknown.

Deep sequencing aimed at 1 in 200,000 to 1 in 1 million T cells' resolution. Assay used: immunoSEQ multiplex PCR; TCRdb lists only in-frame clones, some missing. Seen here are some 81,000 clones, 70% to 80% observed once, and the top ten hold around 4.8%. Germline V gene data show CDR1 as MDHEN and CDR2 as SYDVKM. Trimming took 2 bases from V and 7 from J, leaving 8 bases between them. This CDR3 region has 12 residues. This sequence was found in a human donor with chronic lymphocytic leukemia. The chain combines TRBV28 with TRBJ1-1; weak D call: TRBD1 (5 bases). The sequencing here drew on PBMCs, taken after 12 months of ibrutinib treatment. The CDR3 protein is CASSLAGLEAFF. The CDR3 region has the DNA TGTGCCAGCAGTTTAGCGGGACTTGAAGCTTTCTTT. Full variable domain (remainder filled in from reference TRBV28 and TRBJ1-1): DVKVTQSSRYLVKRTGEKVFLECVQDMDHENMFWYRQDPGLGLRLIYFSYDVKMKEKGDIPEGYSVSREKKERFSLILESASTNQTSMYLCASSLAGLEAFFGQGTRLTVV.